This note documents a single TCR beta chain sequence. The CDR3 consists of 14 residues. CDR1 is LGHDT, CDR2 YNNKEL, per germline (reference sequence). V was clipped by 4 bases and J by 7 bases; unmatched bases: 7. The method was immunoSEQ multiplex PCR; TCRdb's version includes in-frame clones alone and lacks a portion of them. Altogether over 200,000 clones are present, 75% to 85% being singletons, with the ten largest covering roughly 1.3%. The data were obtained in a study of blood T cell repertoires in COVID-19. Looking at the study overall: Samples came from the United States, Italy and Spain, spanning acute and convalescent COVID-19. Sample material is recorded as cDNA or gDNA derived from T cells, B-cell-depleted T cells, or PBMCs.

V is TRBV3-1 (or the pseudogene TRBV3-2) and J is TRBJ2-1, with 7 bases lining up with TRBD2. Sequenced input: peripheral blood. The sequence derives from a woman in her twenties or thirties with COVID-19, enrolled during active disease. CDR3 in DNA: TGTGCCAGCAGCCGTGGAGCGGGGCTAAATGAGCAGTTCTTC. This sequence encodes CASSRGAGLNEQFF.